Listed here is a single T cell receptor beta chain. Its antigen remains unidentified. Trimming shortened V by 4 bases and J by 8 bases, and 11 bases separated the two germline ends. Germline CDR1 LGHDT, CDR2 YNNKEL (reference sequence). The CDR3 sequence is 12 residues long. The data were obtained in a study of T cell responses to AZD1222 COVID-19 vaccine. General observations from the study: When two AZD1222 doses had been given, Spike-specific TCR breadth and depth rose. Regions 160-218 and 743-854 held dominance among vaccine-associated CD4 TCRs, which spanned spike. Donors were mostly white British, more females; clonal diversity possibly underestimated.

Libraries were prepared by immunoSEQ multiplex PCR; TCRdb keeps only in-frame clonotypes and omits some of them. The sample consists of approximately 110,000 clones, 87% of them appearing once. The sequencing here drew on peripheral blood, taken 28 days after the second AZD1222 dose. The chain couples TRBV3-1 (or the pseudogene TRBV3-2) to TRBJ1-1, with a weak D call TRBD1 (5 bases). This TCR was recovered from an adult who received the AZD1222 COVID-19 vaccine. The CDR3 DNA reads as TGTGCCAGCAGCCTACCACCAGGGGAAGCTTTCTTT. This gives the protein CASSLPPGEAFF.